This paragraph reports one T cell receptor beta chain. What it binds is not known. These data are taken from a study of T cell clonotyping in hematopoietic cell transplantation. V was shortened by 4 bases and J by 2 bases, with 7 bases between the two germline ends. Germline V gene data show CDR1 as SGHDN and CDR2 as FVKESK. The CDR3 contains 13 residues. TCRdb's table, derived via immunoSEQ multiplex PCR, lists solely in-frame clones and lacks some. The sample consists of around 11,000 clones, approximately 92% of them appearing once. Study-wide results and limits: Recipient TCR diversity dropped after transplant; expanded clonotypes rose from day 30 to 180. At the given depth, recipient repertoires were over 97% de novo clonotypes. Without cell sorting, CD4 versus CD8 contributions remain unresolved. Graft donor and pretransplant recipient Inverse Simpson Index values predicted broader posttransplant TCR diversity.

The clonotype comes from a female patient in her 60s who had an allogeneic stem cell transplant from an unrelated donor, so the T cells may come from the graft donor. Some clones in this sample may be carry-over from other donors' samples. The chain uses TRBV14 and TRBJ2-3; D is ambiguous. The specimen was PBMCs, collected 100 days after allogeneic stem cell transplant. The CDR3 DNA is TGTGCCAGCAGCCCGGGCCCCACAGATACGCAGTATTTT. This gives the protein CASSPGPTDTQYF.